Given below is one T cell receptor (beta chain) in context. Its specificity is unknown. The data belong to a study of shared clonotypes between healthy human individuals. The assay used deep level. Sequenced by immunoSEQ multiplex PCR; TCRdb stores in-frame clones only, minus some. The table shows some 2.1 million clones, with roughly 93% occurring only once. J lost 4 bases, V lost 3 bases, and 3 bases had no gene match. The germline gives CDR1 SEHNR, CDR2 FQNEAQ (reference sequence). The CDR3 has 16 amino acids. Study observations and caveats: Sampling covered nothing but blood. Tissue TCR repertoires likely differ from those found in blood.

CD45RO negativity and positive selection for CCR7 defined naive CD8 cells, a population that excluded terminally differentiated effector memory CD45RA+ cells. The clonotype was recovered from a man aged 18 to 30 in good health. Some clones in this sample may be carry-over from other donors' samples. The chain employs TRBV7-9 and TRBJ2-7; 16 bases map to TRBD2. Sequenced: naive CD8+ T cells from PBMCs. The CDR3 sequence: CASSLGLAGGHYEQYF. The CDR3 nucleotides are TGTGCCAGCAGCTTGGGACTAGCGGGAGGGCATTACGAGCAGTACTTC.